One and the same sample provided the 5 T cell receptor beta chains below, sequenced in a study of blood T cell repertoires in COVID-19. Sequencing was performed with immunoSEQ multiplex PCR; in TCRdb, only in-frame clones are kept and a portion is missing. The sample consists of 87,000 or so clones, about 90% of them appearing once. The specimen sequenced was peripheral blood. The source of these receptors is a human donor with acute or convalescent COVID-19. The donor label of this sample is uncertain.

In this sample, this clone turned up once. One end of the junction varies from germline; a read error may be responsible. The genes are TRBV6-2 or TRBV6-3 and TRBJ1-1; D may be TRBD1 (6 bases). The CDR3 contains 16 residues. Germline V gives CDR1 MNHEY, CDR2 SVGEGT. The CDR3 DNA follows: TGTGCCAGCAGGTACTCAATACAGGGCTTTATCACTGAAGCTTTCTTT. Translation gives CASRYSIQGFITEAFF.

CDR3 residues: CASGRESGTDTQYF. The CDR3 DNA reads as TGTGCCAGCGGCAGGGAATCGGGCACAGATACGCAGTATTTT. The chain carries TRBV2 and TRBJ2-3; D may be TRBD1 (5 bases). Trimming cost V 8 bases and J 1 base, with 13 bases left between them. The CDR3 runs 14 residues. Germline V gives CDR1 SNHLY, CDR2 FYNNEI.

V and J are TRBV11-2 and TRBJ2-2; a possible D gene is TRBD2 (5 bases). Trimming cost V 5 bases and J 0 bases, with 16 bases left between them. The CDR3 length is 17 residues. Germline CDR1 and CDR2: SGHAT and FQNNGV. The CDR3 DNA reads as TGTGCCAGCAGCCGCGACTTCCTAGCAGCGAACACCGGGGAGCTGTTTTTT. The encoded protein is CASSRDFLAANTGELFF.

The chain recombines TRBV18 with TRBJ2-2; TRBD2 aligns across 11 bases. Trimming at V came to 2 bases and at J to 1 base, leaving 6 bases not matched to a gene. This CDR3 is 18 amino acids long. Germline lookup yields CDR1 KGHSH and CDR2 LQKENI. CDR3 coding DNA: TGTGCCAGCTCACCATTACCCGGACTAGCGGGGAACACCGGGGAGCTGTTTTTT. Amino acids: CASSPLPGLAGNTGELFF. The variable domain in full, with the rest retrieved from reference TRBV18 and TRBJ2-2, is NAGVMQNPRHLVRRRGQEARLRCSPMKGHSHVYWYRQLPEEGLKFMVYLQKENIIDESGMPKERFSAEFPKEGPSILRIQQVVRGDSAAYFCASSPLPGLAGNTGELFFGEGSRLTVL.

This sequence joins TRBV5-4 and TRBJ1-3, with D possibly being TRBD1 (6 bases). Germline assignment: CDR1 SGHNT and CDR2 YYREEE (reference sequence). Trimming pared 1 base from V and 5 bases from J, leaving 19 bases between. This CDR3 spans 17 amino acids. The CDR3 nucleotides are TGTGCCAGCAGCTTGTTTTGGGGGGGGGCCGCGAGAAACACCATATATTTT. Encoded protein: CASSLFWGGAARNTIYF.